The TCR beta chain under discussion was sequenced for a study of control samples from healthy donors and cancer patients. Trimming removed 7 bases from V and 6 bases from J; junction bases left unmatched: 6. CDR1 is LNHDA and CDR2 is SQIVND in the germline V gene (reference sequence). The CDR3 totals 13 residues. This clone showed up just a few times. TCRdb's copy holds only in-frame clones and misses some; the assay was immunoSEQ multiplex PCR. Of over 110,000 clones listed, more than 90% were seen once; the top ten hold 11%. Sequenced sample: blood. The chain is built from TRBV19 and TRBJ2-7, with 10 bases that match TRBD2. The sequence derives from a man aged 30 to 45 in good health. Written as DNA, the CDR3 is TGTGCCAGTAACAGCGGGAGGGCCCCCGAGCAGTACTTC. Translating gives CASNSGRAPEQYF.